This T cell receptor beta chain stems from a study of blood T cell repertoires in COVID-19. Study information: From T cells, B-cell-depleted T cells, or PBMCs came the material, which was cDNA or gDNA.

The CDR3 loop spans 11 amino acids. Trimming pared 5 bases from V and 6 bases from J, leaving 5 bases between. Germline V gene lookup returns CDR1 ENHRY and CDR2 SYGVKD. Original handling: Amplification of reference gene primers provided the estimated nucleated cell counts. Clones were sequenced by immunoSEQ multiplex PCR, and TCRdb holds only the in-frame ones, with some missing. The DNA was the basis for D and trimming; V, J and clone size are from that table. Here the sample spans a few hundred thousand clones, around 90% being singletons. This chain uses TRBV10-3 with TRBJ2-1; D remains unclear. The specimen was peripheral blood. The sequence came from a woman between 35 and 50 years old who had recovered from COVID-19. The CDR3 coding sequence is TGTGCCATCAGTAAAGCCAATGAGCAGTTCTTC. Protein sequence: CAISKANEQFF.